This T cell receptor beta chain emerged from a study of OX40 agonist ivuxolimab in advanced cancers. Background on the study: Patients receiving dose escalation had hepatocellular carcinoma, melanoma, renal cell or head and neck cancer. Of the patients, three showed partial responses, one with hepatocellular carcinoma and two with cutaneous melanoma. Whole-study results and caveats: Normalized T-cell clonal expansion was also low in a subset of nonresponders. Circulating CD4+ and CD8+ T cells showed clonal expansion by week 6 at 0.1 to 3.0 mg/kg.

Sequencing used immunoSEQ multiplex PCR; TCRdb keeps in-frame clones, though not all of them. The sample contains approximately 49,000 clones, over 80% of which appear only once. V lost 2 bases to trimming and J lost 13 bases; unmatched junction nucleotides: 6. CDR3 length: 13 amino acids. The V gene's germline CDR1 is SGHNT and CDR2 YENEEA. As to this clone: Antigen specificity is unknown.

Sequencing used CD4+ or CD8+ T cells sorted from blood, obtained in a trial of the OX40 agonist ivuxolimab. The V and J genes are TRBV11-3 and TRBJ2-2; 8 nucleotides line up with TRBD1. The sequence was obtained from an adult with an advanced solid tumor such as melanoma, head and neck, liver or kidney cancer. The CDR3 nucleotides read TGTGCCAGCAGCTTAAGTGCAGGGGGCCGGCTGTTTTTT. Translated, it gives CASSLSAGGRLFF.